Listed below are T cell receptor beta chains from one sample, sequenced in a study of CD8+ T cells in alopecia areata. Profiling relied on immunoSEQ multiplex PCR, and the TCRdb table lists in-frame clones only, not all of them. The sample lists approximately 180,000 clones; around 63% were seen once. This specimen consisted of CD4+ T cells sorted from blood, obtained at week 0. All receptors derive from a human donor with alopecia areata. The CDR3 runs from the conserved cysteine through the conserved F or W. Each record gives: CDR3 protein, V gene, J gene.

CASSEPRRNYEQYF	TRBV19	TRBJ2-7
CSVTTDYGYTF	TRBV29-1	TRBJ1-2
CASSQSTGSQPQHF	TRBV23-1	TRBJ1-5
CASSRNGPQHF	TRBV2	TRBJ1-5
CAWSDSGVAFF	TRBV30	TRBJ1-1
CASRTDRATNEKLFF	TRBV2	TRBJ1-4
CSVEGRYYEQYF	TRBV29-1	TRBJ2-7
CASTIQRRETQYF	TRBV7-2	TRBJ2-5
CSAPKSGTQYF	TRBV20-1	TRBJ2-3
CASSLGLIRTGQETQYF	TRBV5-5	TRBJ2-5
CASSQGDRGTDTQYF	TRBV4-3	TRBJ2-3
CASSLQGAVGEKLFF	TRBV27	TRBJ1-4
CASSLGLEETQYF	TRBV5-1	TRBJ2-5
CAWTPGNTIYF	TRBV30	TRBJ1-3
CASSEAARVDTQYF	TRBV2	TRBJ2-3
CASSLSYGDEQFF	TRBV5-1	TRBJ2-1
CSVEPPWGGLFF	TRBV29-1	TRBJ1-4
CASSRPDRETGYTF	TRBV4-1	TRBJ1-2
CASSRTSGRTDTQYF	TRBV9	TRBJ2-3
CASSNSRVGSRELFF	TRBV14	TRBJ1-4
CASSVRVSRTDTQYF	TRBV9	TRBJ2-3
CASKQDLPGYTF	TRBV19	TRBJ1-2
CASSQAGARYGYTF	TRBV4-3	TRBJ1-2
CSVEEGRDGATNEKLFF	TRBV29-1	TRBJ1-4
CSVSQVVSGTDTQYF	TRBV29-1	TRBJ2-3